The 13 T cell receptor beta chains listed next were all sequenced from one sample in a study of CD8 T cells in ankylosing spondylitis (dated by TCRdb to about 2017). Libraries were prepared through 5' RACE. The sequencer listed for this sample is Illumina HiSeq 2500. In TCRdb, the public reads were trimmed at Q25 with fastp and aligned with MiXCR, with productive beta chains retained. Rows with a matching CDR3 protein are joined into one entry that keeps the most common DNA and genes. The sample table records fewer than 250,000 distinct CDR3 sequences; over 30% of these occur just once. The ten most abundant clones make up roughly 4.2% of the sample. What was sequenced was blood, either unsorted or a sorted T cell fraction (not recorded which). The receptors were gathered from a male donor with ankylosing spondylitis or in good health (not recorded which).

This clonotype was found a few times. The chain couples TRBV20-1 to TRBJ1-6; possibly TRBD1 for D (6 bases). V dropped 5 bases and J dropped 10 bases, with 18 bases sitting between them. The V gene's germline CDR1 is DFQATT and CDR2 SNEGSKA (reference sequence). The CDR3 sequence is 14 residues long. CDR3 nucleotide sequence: TGCAGTGCTCCCAATGGAGGGGGTGGGTCACCCCTCCACTTT. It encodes CSAPNGGGGSPLHF.

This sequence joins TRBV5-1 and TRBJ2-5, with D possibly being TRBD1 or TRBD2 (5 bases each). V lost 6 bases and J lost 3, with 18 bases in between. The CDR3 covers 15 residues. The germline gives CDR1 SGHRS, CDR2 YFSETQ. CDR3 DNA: TGCGCCAGCACAATCCCCGGGACGAAGAAAGAGACCCAGTACTTC. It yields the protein CASTIPGTKKETQYF.

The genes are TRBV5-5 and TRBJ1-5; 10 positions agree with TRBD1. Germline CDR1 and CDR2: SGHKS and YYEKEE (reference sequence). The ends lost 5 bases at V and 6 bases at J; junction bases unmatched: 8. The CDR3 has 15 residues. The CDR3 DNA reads TGTGCCAGCAGAAATCCCGGGACAGGGGTTCAGCCCCAGCATTTT. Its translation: CASRNPGTGVQPQHF.

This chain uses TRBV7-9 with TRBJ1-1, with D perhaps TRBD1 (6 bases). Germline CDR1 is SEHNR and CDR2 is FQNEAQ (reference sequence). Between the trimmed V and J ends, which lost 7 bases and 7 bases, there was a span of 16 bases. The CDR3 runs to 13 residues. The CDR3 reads CASTTGGRGEAFF. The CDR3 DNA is TGTGCCAGCACAACCGGGGGCCGGGGTGAAGCTTTCTTT.

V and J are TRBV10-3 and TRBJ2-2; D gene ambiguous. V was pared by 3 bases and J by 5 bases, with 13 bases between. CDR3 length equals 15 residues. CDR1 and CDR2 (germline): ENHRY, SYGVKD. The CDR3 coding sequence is TGTGCCATCAGTGACCCAAGATCGGATACCGGGGAGCTGTTTTTT. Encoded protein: CAISDPRSDTGELFF.

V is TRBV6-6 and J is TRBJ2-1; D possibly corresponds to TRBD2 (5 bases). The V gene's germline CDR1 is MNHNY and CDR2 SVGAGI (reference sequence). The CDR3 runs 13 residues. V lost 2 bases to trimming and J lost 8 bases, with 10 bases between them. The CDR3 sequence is CASSYPSLDEQFF. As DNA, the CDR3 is TGTGCCAGCAGTTACCCTAGCTTGGATGAGCAGTTCTTC.

CDR3 amino acids: CSVAPRAISNEQFF. The CDR3 DNA sequence: TGCAGCGTGGCCCCCAGGGCTATCTCCAATGAGCAGTTCTTC. The chain combines TRBV29-1 with TRBJ2-1; D may be TRBD1 (5 bases). V was shortened by 6 bases and J by 6 bases, with 18 bases between the two germline ends. Germline CDR1 and CDR2: SQVTM and ANQGSEA. The CDR3 totals 14 residues.

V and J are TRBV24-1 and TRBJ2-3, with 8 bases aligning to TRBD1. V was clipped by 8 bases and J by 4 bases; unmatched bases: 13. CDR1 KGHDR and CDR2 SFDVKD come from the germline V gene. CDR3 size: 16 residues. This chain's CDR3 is CATNRGELPLADTQYF. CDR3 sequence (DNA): TGTGCCACCAACAGGGGGGAACTCCCCCTGGCAGATACGCAGTATTTT.

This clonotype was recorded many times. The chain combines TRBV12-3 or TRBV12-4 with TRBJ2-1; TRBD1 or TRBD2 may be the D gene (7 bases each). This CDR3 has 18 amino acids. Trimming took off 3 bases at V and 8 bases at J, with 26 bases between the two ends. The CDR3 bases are TGTGCCAGCAGTTTTCCTCGTTCCGGGGGGCAGGGGGTAGATGAGCAGTTCTTC. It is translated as CASSFPRSGGQGVDEQFF.

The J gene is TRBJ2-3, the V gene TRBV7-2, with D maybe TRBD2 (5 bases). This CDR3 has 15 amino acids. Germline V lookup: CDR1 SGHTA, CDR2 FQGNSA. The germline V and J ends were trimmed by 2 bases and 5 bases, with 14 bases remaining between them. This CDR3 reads CASSLFERKIDTQYF. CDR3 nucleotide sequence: TGTGCCAGCAGCTTATTCGAGCGGAAAATAGATACGCAGTATTTT.

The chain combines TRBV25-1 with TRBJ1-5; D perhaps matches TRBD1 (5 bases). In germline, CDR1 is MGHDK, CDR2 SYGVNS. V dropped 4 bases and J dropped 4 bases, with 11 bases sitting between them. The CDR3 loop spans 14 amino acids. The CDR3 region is CASSAPGGNQPQHF. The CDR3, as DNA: TGTGCCAGCAGTGCCCCGGGGGGGAATCAGCCCCAGCATTTT.

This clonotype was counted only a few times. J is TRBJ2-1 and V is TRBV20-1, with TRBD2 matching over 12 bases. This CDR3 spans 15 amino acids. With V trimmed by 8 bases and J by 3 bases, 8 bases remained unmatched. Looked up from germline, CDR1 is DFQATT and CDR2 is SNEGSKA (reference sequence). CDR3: CSPRLAGDVYNEQFF. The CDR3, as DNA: TGCAGTCCGCGACTAGCGGGGGATGTCTACAATGAGCAGTTCTTC.

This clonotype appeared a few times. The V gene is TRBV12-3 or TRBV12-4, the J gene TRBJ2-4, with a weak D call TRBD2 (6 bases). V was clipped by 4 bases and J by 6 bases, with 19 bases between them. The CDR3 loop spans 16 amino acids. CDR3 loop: CASSYFAEGRRNIQYF. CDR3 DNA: TGTGCCAGCAGTTATTTCGCGGAGGGCCGTCGAAACATTCAGTACTTC.